This T cell receptor beta chain was captured in a study of shared clonotypes between healthy human individuals. Data came from immunoSEQ multiplex PCR; TCRdb stores just in-frame clones and leaves some out. The sample has about 1 million clones, roughly 80% seen once. CDR1 is SGHTA, CDR2 FQGNSA, per germline. CDR3 length: 16 residues. The ends were cut back, 0 bases at V and 3 bases at J, with 9 bases in the middle. The sample consisted of memory CD4+ T cells sorted from blood. Subset reported: CD45RA-negative fraction. This TCR came from a man aged 18 to 30 in good health. The chain employs TRBV7-2 and TRBJ2-6, with D maybe TRBD2 (5 bases). CDR3 sequence: CASSLAGAVGANVLTF. The CDR3 DNA reads as TGTGCCAGCAGCTTAGCGGGAGCAGTTGGGGCCAACGTCCTGACTTTC.